This passage covers 3 T cell receptor beta chains from one sample sequenced in a study of early T cells in non-severe SARS-CoV-2 infection. TCRdb passed the 5' RACE reads through MiXCR, listing each CDR3 protein once. The table shows tens of thousands of distinct CDR3 sequences, with roughly 4.9% occurring only once. Sample: whole blood. Receptors originate from an adult who was a healthcare worker with PCR-confirmed SARS-CoV-2 infection or an uninfected control (not recorded which).

The chain couples TRBV12-3 or TRBV12-4 to TRBJ1-1; possible D gene TRBD1, 5 bases. This CDR3 has 13 residues. Trimming took off 6 bases at V and 1 base at J, with 9 bases between the two ends. CDR3 in amino acids: CASRRQRNTEAFF. The CDR3 region has the DNA TGTGCCAGCAGAAGACAGCGGAACACTGAAGCTTTCTTT.

This clonotype has at least ten counts. The V call is TRBV5-1, the J call TRBJ2-1; tentative D call: TRBD2 (6 bases). Germline V gives CDR1 SGHRS, CDR2 YFSETQ. This CDR3 comprises 15 residues. The V end was cut by 5 bases, the J end by 4 bases, with 16 bases between. The CDR3 DNA follows: TGCGCCAGCAGGCGGGACGAATCAAGGTACAATGAGCAGTTCTTC. Amino acid sequence: CASRRDESRYNEQFF.

This clonotype was detected a few times. The chain recombines TRBV29-1 with TRBJ2-7; D is uncertain. In germline, CDR1 is SQVTM, CDR2 ANQGSEA. This CDR3 has 12 amino acids. The V and J ends lost 4 bases and 7 bases respectively, with 14 bases between them. For the CDR3, the DNA is TGCAGCGTTGTGTCCCACAGAAGGGAGCAGTACTTC. Translating gives CSVVSHRREQYF.